These 22 T cell receptor beta chains were all obtained from the same sample, sequenced in a study of cytomegalovirus exposure and HLA in healthy donors. Vbeta (60) and Jbeta (13) primers were used in the PCR. Clones were sequenced by immunoSEQ multiplex PCR, and TCRdb holds only the in-frame ones, with some missing. The sample records approximately 90,000 clones, about 80% being singletons. The sample was PBMCs. The receptors derive from a man between 40 and 49 years old in good health and CMV-seronegative.

CDR3 sequence reads: CASSFRDSSLYEQYF. The CDR3 nucleotides read TGTGCCAGCAGCTTCCGGGACAGTTCCCTCTACGAGCAGTACTTC. This sequence joins TRBV9 and TRBJ2-7, with TRBD1 identical over 7 bases. With V trimmed by 4 bases and J by 3 bases, 10 bases remained unmatched. The V gene's germline CDR1 is SGDLS and CDR2 YYNGEE. The CDR3 has 15 amino acids.

This clone was counted a few times. The chain joins TRBV7-6 to TRBJ2-1; possibly TRBD2 for D (6 bases). CDR3 length: 15 residues. In germline, CDR1 is SGHVS, CDR2 FNYEAQ. V lost 3 bases and J lost 10, with 19 bases in between. The CDR3 spells CASSFGEGGIREQFF. CDR3 nucleotides: TGTGCCAGCAGCTTCGGTGAGGGCGGGATACGAGAGCAGTTCTTC.

This clone was seen a handful of times. The V gene is TRBV9, the J gene TRBJ2-1; D is possibly TRBD2 (5 bases). The CDR3 has 15 amino acids. V lost 0 bases and J 2 bases, leaving 9 bases between the germline ends. Germline assignment: CDR1 SGDLS and CDR2 YYNGEE. The CDR3 reads CASSVDETTYNEQFF. The DNA of the CDR3 is TGTGCCAGCAGCGTAGATGAGACTACCTACAATGAGCAGTTCTTC.

V gene TRBV5-1 combines with J gene TRBJ2-7; 7 bases agree with TRBD1. Germline V gene sequence: CDR1 SGHRS, CDR2 YFSETQ. V shed 0 bases, J shed 1 base, and the junction held 4 bases outside the gene matches. This CDR3 is built from 15 residues. The CDR3 DNA reads as TGCGCCAGCAGCTTGGTGACAGGGTCATCCTACGAGCAGTACTTC. It yields the protein CASSLVTGSSYEQYF.

The chain carries TRBV4-1 and TRBJ1-2; 8 nucleotides agree with TRBD1. CDR1 MGHRA and CDR2 YSYEKL come from the germline V gene. Trimming cost V 0 bases and J 1 base; bases outside gene matches: 4. The CDR3 is made up of 16 amino acids. In DNA form, the CDR3 reads TGCGCCAGCAGCCAAGATGGGACAGGTTATAACTATGGCTACACCTTC. It translates to CASSQDGTGYNYGYTF.

The chain's CDR3 is CSVVAGAYNEQFF. Here the CDR3 DNA reads TGCAGCGTAGTAGCGGGGGCCTACAATGAGCAGTTCTTC. The J gene is TRBJ2-1, the V gene TRBV29-1; 9 bases line up with TRBD2. Losses at the gene ends were 6 bases for V and 2 bases for J; bases not matched to a gene: 2. Germline V gene lookup returns CDR1 SQVTM and CDR2 ANQGSEA. The CDR3 runs to 13 residues.

In its sample, this clone was seen once. The V and J genes are TRBV5-6 and TRBJ1-3; D might be TRBD1 (5 bases). Trimming removed 0 bases from V and 3 bases from J, with 13 bases in between. The germline CDR1 and CDR2 sequences are SGHDT and YYEEEE. This CDR3 is 16 amino acids long. Here the CDR3 DNA reads TGTGCCAGCAGCTTGGTCTTGGGGCAGAATGGAAACACCATATATTTT. It yields the protein CASSLVLGQNGNTIYF.

This clone has a handful of counts. This sequence joins TRBV9 and TRBJ2-5; D possibly corresponds to TRBD2 (6 bases). V gave up 4 bases and J gave up 5 bases, with 15 bases separating them. The CDR3 runs to 14 residues. Germline-derived CDR1 and CDR2 are SGDLS and YYNGEE. The CDR3: CASSPAGGPETQYF. CDR3 bases: TGTGCCAGCAGCCCCGCCGGGGGTCCGGAGACCCAGTACTTC.

A remark on this clone: One end of the junction varies from germline; a read error may be responsible. Distinct nucleotide sequences in the sample also encode this CDR3. The rearrangement links TRBV9 to TRBJ2-3; TRBD2 matches at 8 bases. CDR1 and CDR2 from the germline V gene are SGDLS and YYNGEE. The CDR3 covers 15 residues. The CDR3 DNA reads TGTGCCAGCAGCATTAGCGGGGTTAGCACAGATACGCAGTATTTC. It is translated as CASSISGVSTDTQYF.

Remarks on this clone: Other DNA sequences of this sample code for an identical CDR3. V usage is TRBV2 and J usage is TRBJ1-5; D not certain. V lost 1 base to trimming and J lost 0 bases, with 10 bases between them. CDR3 length: 16 amino acids. Per germline, CDR1 SNHLY and CDR2 FYNNEI. CDR3 amino acids: CASSEGGRRSNQPQHF. In DNA, the CDR3 is TGTGCCAGCAGTGAAGGCGGCCGGCGTAGCAATCAGCCCCAGCATTTT.

With regard to this clone: The junction differs from germline at one of its ends, possibly a read error. The V gene is TRBV7-7, the J gene TRBJ2-3; D is unclear. This CDR3 contains 13 residues. Germline assignment: CDR1 SSHAT and CDR2 FNYEAQ (reference sequence). CDR3: CASSSYGTDTQYF. The CDR3, as DNA: TGTGCTAGCAGCTCCTACGGCACAGATACGCAGTATTTT. Combining the CDR3 with reference TRBV7-7 and TRBJ2-3 gives the whole variable domain GAGVSQSPRYKVTKRGQDVTLRCDPISSHATLYWYQQALGQGPEFLTYFNYEAQPDKSGLPSDRFSAERPEGSISTLTIQRTEQRDSAMYRCASSSYGTDTQYFGPGTRLTVL.

This chain uses TRBV27 with TRBJ2-7, with 10 nucleotides matching TRBD2. V dropped 3 bases and J dropped 1; count of bases not matched to a gene: 9. In germline, CDR1 is MNHEY, CDR2 SMNVEV (reference sequence). This CDR3 has 17 amino acids. DNA of the CDR3: TGTGCCAGCAGTTTTAACCCTAGCGGGGGCCTATCCTACGAGCAGTACTTC. The encoded protein is CASSFNPSGGLSYEQYF.

Concerning this clone itself: This may be a read error, as it is one base from a much larger clone. This chain links TRBV6-5 with TRBJ2-5, with 10 bases that match TRBD1. The end of the DNA is better explained by TRBJ2-7, so the J call may be wrong. The CDR3 consists of 15 residues. CDR1 MNHEY and CDR2 SVGAGI come from the germline V gene. The CDR3 sequence is CASSYRDRGLYEQYF. Here the CDR3 DNA reads TGTGCCAGCAGTTACAGGGACAGGGGACTCTACGAGCAGTACTTC.

In its sample, this clone was seen once. The J gene is TRBJ2-7, the V gene TRBV19; 9 bases are a match to TRBD1. The CDR3 consists of 15 residues. V trimming: 1 base; J trimming: 2 bases; junction bases outside the gene matches: 3. CDR1 and CDR2 (germline): LNHDA, SQIVND (reference sequence). Here the CDR3 DNA reads TGTGCCAGTAGTATAGGGACAGGGGCCACCTACGAGCAGTACTTC. Residues: CASSIGTGATYEQYF.

The CDR3 sequence: CASSPDRGHYEQYF. The DNA for the CDR3 is TGTGCCAGTAGTCCGGACAGGGGGCACTACGAGCAGTACTTC. This chain joins TRBV19 and TRBJ2-7; 11 positions agree with TRBD1. Trimming cost V 5 bases and J 3 bases; bases outside gene matches: 3. Germline loops: CDR1 LNHDA, CDR2 SQIVND (reference sequence). The CDR3 extends over 14 amino acids.

The chain uses TRBV5-6 and TRBJ1-4; 7 nucleotides agree with TRBD1. The CDR3 contains 15 residues. Trimming at V came to 4 bases and at J to 4 bases, leaving 7 bases not matched to a gene. Germline V gene lookup returns CDR1 SGHDT and CDR2 YYEEEE. The CDR3 sequence is CASSDTGTVNEKLFF. The CDR3 nucleotides read TGTGCCAGCAGCGATACCGGGACAGTTAATGAAAAACTGTTTTTT.

This clone was seen a few times. The chain joins TRBV27 to TRBJ2-3; D possibly corresponds to TRBD1 (5 bases). The CDR3 loop spans 15 amino acids. Germline V CDR1 and CDR2: MNHEY, SMNVEV (reference sequence). Trimming removed 3 bases at V and 2 bases at J, with 12 bases between. The CDR3 region has the DNA TGTGCCAGCAGTTTTCGGAAGGGGTACACAGATACGCAGTATTTT. It specifies CASSFRKGYTDTQYF.

The sample holds many counts of this clone. This chain uses TRBV28 with TRBJ2-7; possible D gene TRBD2, 5 bases. The CDR3 length is 15 residues. Between the trimmed V and J ends, which lost 2 bases and 1 base, there was a span of 12 bases. The germline V gene encodes CDR1 MDHEN and CDR2 SYDVKM. The CDR3 sequence is CASSLTTTPSYEQYF. The CDR3 nucleotides are TGTGCCAGCAGTTTAACGACTACTCCGTCCTACGAGCAGTACTTC. Drawing the rest from reference TRBV28 and TRBJ2-7, the complete variable domain is DVKVTQSSRYLVKRTGEKVFLECVQDMDHENMFWYRQDPGLGLRLIYFSYDVKMKEKGDIPEGYSVSREKKERFSLILESASTNQTSMYLCASSLTTTPSYEQYFGPGTRLTVT.

The V and J genes are TRBV19 and TRBJ1-3; TRBD1 might be the D (6 bases). CDR3 length: 15 amino acids. Per the germline V gene, CDR1 is LNHDA and CDR2 is SQIVND (reference sequence). V gave up 0 bases and J gave up 4 bases, with 10 bases separating them. CDR3 DNA: TGTGCCAGTAGTATAGACGGGACACTCGGAAACACCATATATTTT. Its protein product is CASSIDGTLGNTIYF.

The gene calls are TRBV28 and TRBJ2-5; no firm D call. V lost 7 bases, J lost 7 bases, and 7 bases lay in between. CDR3 length: 10 amino acids. CDR1 and CDR2 (germline): MDHEN, SYDVKM. The CDR3 sequence is CASNNGTQYF. As DNA, the CDR3 is TGTGCCAGCAATAACGGGACCCAGTACTTC.

The V call is TRBV28, the J call TRBJ2-7; TRBD1 is a possible D gene (6 bases). V dropped 2 bases and J dropped 3 bases, with 11 bases sitting between them. The CDR3 contains 14 residues. CDR1 is MDHEN, CDR2 SYDVKM, per germline. The CDR3 loop reads CASSLAQGYYEQYF. The CDR3 nucleotides are TGTGCCAGCAGTTTAGCACAGGGATACTACGAGCAGTACTTC. Full variable domain (remainder filled in from reference TRBV28 and TRBJ2-7): DVKVTQSSRYLVKRTGEKVFLECVQDMDHENMFWYRQDPGLGLRLIYFSYDVKMKEKGDIPEGYSVSREKKERFSLILESASTNQTSMYLCASSLAQGYYEQYFGPGTRLTVT.

The genes are TRBV7-2 and TRBJ2-5, with 7 bases fitting TRBD1. Losses at the gene ends were 4 bases for V and 3 bases for J; bases not matched to a gene: 5. This CDR3 region has 14 residues. Germline CDR1 SGHTA, CDR2 FQGNSA. In nucleotides, the CDR3 is TGTGCCAGCAGCTCGTTACAGGGGAAAGAGACCCAGTACTTC. Translation gives CASSSLQGKETQYF.